This is a list of T cell receptor beta chains from one sample in a study of T-cell memory formation after mild COVID-19. TCRdb re-called the 5' RACE reads through MiXCR, storing one row per CDR3 protein. In the table there are fewer than 600,000 distinct CDR3 sequences, roughly 20% of which are singletons. Sequencing was done on a sample of PBMCs or a T cell subset sorted from them (not recorded which). These receptors were collected from an adult woman who had mild COVID-19 (a few samples of this study predate the infection). Cell type and time point are not known. Both conserved end residues are part of each CDR3. Each record gives: clone size, V gene, J gene, D gene, CDR3 DNA, CDR3 protein. A D gene is named only where the DNA matches it firmly. Clone size is stated in some rows and not others, as once, few, many or a class when expanded.

clone_size: -
v_call: TRBV7-8
j_call: TRBJ2-7
d_call: -
cdr3_nt: TGTGCCAGCAGCTCCCCGTTGGGGGTAGCGAGCTCCTACGAGCAGTACTTC
cdr3_aa: CASSSPLGVASSYEQYF

clone_size: -
v_call: TRBV7-2
j_call: TRBJ2-3
d_call: -
cdr3_nt: TGTGCCAGCAGCTTTTCCGGGCGGGGACTAGATACGCAGTATTTT
cdr3_aa: CASSFSGRGLDTQYF

clone_size: -
v_call: TRBV6-1
j_call: TRBJ2-1
d_call: -
cdr3_nt: TGTGCCAGCAGTGAACTTCAGGACAGCGTTTTTTACAATGAGCAGTTCTTC
cdr3_aa: CASSELQDSVFYNEQFF

clone_size: -
v_call: TRBV7-9
j_call: TRBJ2-2
d_call: -
cdr3_nt: TGTGCCAGCAACACGATTTACTCGGGATTAAACACCGGGGAGCTGTTTTTT
cdr3_aa: CASNTIYSGLNTGELFF

clone_size: few
v_call: TRBV2
j_call: TRBJ2-1
d_call: -
cdr3_nt: TGTGCCAGCAGCACACCCCATGCCACGGGGGGCGCCTACAATGAGCAGTTCTTC
cdr3_aa: CASSTPHATGGAYNEQFF

clone_size: -
v_call: TRBV10-3
j_call: TRBJ1-1
d_call: -
cdr3_nt: TGTGCCATCAGGAGGGGGTCAGTGAACACTGAAGCTTTCTTT
cdr3_aa: CAIRRGSVNTEAFF

clone_size: once
v_call: TRBV5-1
j_call: TRBJ2-3
d_call: TRBD2
cdr3_nt: TGCGCCAGCAGCTGGACTAGCGGGAACCCGTTTAGCACAGATACGCAGTATTTT
cdr3_aa: CASSWTSGNPFSTDTQYF

clone_size: many
v_call: TRBV12-3/TRBV12-4
j_call: TRBJ2-7
d_call: TRBD1
cdr3_nt: TGTGCCAGCACTCCAGGGGGCCGGTACGAGCAGTACTTC
cdr3_aa: CASTPGGRYEQYF

clone_size: few
v_call: TRBV4-1
j_call: TRBJ2-7
d_call: TRBD2
cdr3_nt: TGCGCCAGCAGTCGGGAGGGGTTGCTAGCCTACGAGCAGTACTTC
cdr3_aa: CASSREGLLAYEQYF

clone_size: many
v_call: TRBV5-6
j_call: TRBJ2-1
d_call: -
cdr3_nt: TGTGCCAGCAGCTTGGGCACCAATGAGCAGTTCTTC
cdr3_aa: CASSLGTNEQFF

clone_size: -
v_call: TRBV12-3/TRBV12-4
j_call: TRBJ2-3
d_call: -
cdr3_nt: TGTGCCACCTTCCCGTTTAGCACAGATACGCAGTATTTT
cdr3_aa: CATFPFSTDTQYF

clone_size: -
v_call: TRBV7-2
j_call: TRBJ1-1
d_call: -
cdr3_nt: TGTGCCAGCAGCTTAGCGCCCGGTATGGGAGACACTGAAGCTTTCTTT
cdr3_aa: CASSLAPGMGDTEAFF

clone_size: -
v_call: TRBV9
j_call: TRBJ2-1
d_call: TRBD2
cdr3_nt: TGTGCCAGCAGCTATACTCGGACTAGCGGGAGTCAGAATGAGCAGTTCTTC
cdr3_aa: CASSYTRTSGSQNEQFF

clone_size: -
v_call: TRBV14
j_call: TRBJ2-1
d_call: TRBD2
cdr3_nt: TGTGCCAGCAGCCAACACACTAGCGGGATTGCTGCTGAGCAGTTCTTC
cdr3_aa: CASSQHTSGIAAEQFF

clone_size: few
v_call: TRBV20-1
j_call: TRBJ1-5
d_call: -
cdr3_nt: TGCAGTGCGGAGGTGGAGCCCCAGCATTTT
cdr3_aa: CSAEVEPQHF

clone_size: -
v_call: TRBV12-3/TRBV12-4
j_call: TRBJ2-1
d_call: -
cdr3_nt: TGTGCCAGCAGTTCGTCCGGGACCTCGGGCCGCTCCTACAATGAGCAGTTCTTC
cdr3_aa: CASSSSGTSGRSYNEQFF

clone_size: -
v_call: TRBV12-3/TRBV12-4
j_call: TRBJ1-1
d_call: -
cdr3_nt: TGTGCCAGCAGTACCAACAGGGCATTAAACACTGAAGCTTTCTTT
cdr3_aa: CASSTNRALNTEAFF

clone_size: -
v_call: TRBV7-2
j_call: TRBJ2-1
d_call: -
cdr3_nt: TGTGCCAGCAGCTCCTACTGGTCCCGGGTTAATAATGAGCAGTTCTTC
cdr3_aa: CASSSYWSRVNNEQFF

clone_size: few
v_call: TRBV11-2
j_call: TRBJ2-4
d_call: -
cdr3_nt: TGTGCCAGCAGCTTAGACAGGACAAACATTCAGTACTTC
cdr3_aa: CASSLDRTNIQYF

clone_size: -
v_call: TRBV27
j_call: TRBJ2-7
d_call: -
cdr3_nt: TGTGCCAGCAGTCCCCTCGGGGGGCTACTTGACGAGCAGTACTTC
cdr3_aa: CASSPLGGLLDEQYF